This TCR beta chain was retrieved from a study of control samples from healthy donors and cancer patients. CDR1 is MNHEY and CDR2 is SMNVEV in the germline V gene (reference sequence). The CDR3 sequence is 11 residues long. As for this clone: At one boundary the junction diverges from the germline segment, which might be a read error.

TCRdb's table, derived via immunoSEQ multiplex PCR, lists solely in-frame clones and lacks some. The data show tens of thousands of clones, approximately 87% seen once. The sample was blood. The J gene is TRBJ1-2, the V gene TRBV27, with D perhaps matching TRBD1 (6 bases). The origin of this receptor is a man between 60 and 75 years old in good health. DNA for the CDR3: TGTGCCAGCAGCCTCGGACAGTTGGAGTACTTC. Its translation: CASSLGQLEYF.